This TCR beta chain was profiled in a study of cytomegalovirus exposure and HLA in healthy donors. Study-wide results and caveats: Listed as cytomegalovirus-associated were 150 to 200 TCR beta chains. It was reportedly the case that the classifier diagnosed cytomegalovirus status with high specificity and sensitivity.

The method was immunoSEQ multiplex PCR; TCRdb's version includes in-frame clones alone and lacks a portion of them. The table lists tens of thousands of clones, nearly 96% of them singletons, with more than 3.5% in the top ten. On this clone itself: What it recognizes is unknown.

CDR3 length: 13 amino acids. Germline V lookup: CDR1 MDHEN, CDR2 SYDVKM. Unmatched junction bases numbered 9, after V lost 7 bases and J lost 9 bases. The TCR was taken from a woman between 18 and 29 years old in good health and CMV-seropositive. The V gene is TRBV28, the J gene TRBJ1-3; 7 positions match TRBD1. Specimen: PBMCs. This chain's CDR3 is CASTVTGRTTIYF. CDR3 sequence (DNA): TGTGCCAGCACCGTGACAGGGAGGACCACCATATATTTT.